This T cell receptor beta chain appears in the sequencing data of a study of identical twins. Study-wide points: When twins shared out-of-frame alpha sequences, those sequences had excess low generation probability. In drawing conclusions, the study used cross-sectional statistical analysis and did not follow the same donors. With abundant cord blood beta clonotypes, insertions were fewer; memory repertoires showed no such pattern.

TCRdb processed the 5' RACE reads anew with MiXCR; each CDR3 protein has one entry. Altogether 450,000 to 650,000 distinct CDR3 sequences are present, around 15% being singletons, with the ten largest covering around 0.4%. About this clonotype itself: The antigen is not known.

Everyone who gave samples was a healthy Caucasian. The V and J ends lost 5 bases and 0 bases respectively, with 17 bases between them. The CDR3 extends over 17 amino acids. Looked up from germline, CDR1 is MDHEN and CDR2 is SYDVKM. These data also formed part of another study, on yellow fever vaccine responses in identical twins.

The material sequenced was CD4+ T cells sorted from blood. This sequence originates from a woman aged 18-35 years in good health. The chain combines TRBV28 with TRBJ2-1, with a tentative D call TRBD2 (5 bases). The CDR3 region is CASSPPPSGSSYNEQFF. In nucleotides, the CDR3 is TGTGCCAGCAGTCCCCCCCCCTCGGGGAGCTCCTACAATGAGCAGTTCTTC.